One sample yielded the 29 T cell receptor beta chains listed below, sequenced in a study of T cell responses to AZD1222 COVID-19 vaccine. TCRdb's table, derived via immunoSEQ multiplex PCR, lists solely in-frame clones and lacks some. The sample includes about 180,000 clones, about 89% of them seen just once. Sequenced material: peripheral blood, taken on day 0 of AZD1222 vaccination. These receptor sequences come from an adult in good health.

The chain uses TRBV6-5 and TRBJ1-1; D remains unclear. V was clipped by 7 bases and J by 5 bases, with 20 bases between them. This CDR3 is 15 amino acids long. Germline V CDR1 and CDR2: MNHEY, SVGAGI. The CDR3 sequence: CASTSPLRMRTEAFF. For the CDR3, the DNA is TGTGCCAGCACTTCCCCTTTGAGGATGAGGACTGAAGCTTTCTTT.

The chain links TRBV5-1 to TRBJ2-7, with 10 positions matching TRBD2. Trimming took 6 bases from V and 5 from J; bases not matched to a gene: 8. This CDR3 is built from 14 residues. Germline V gives CDR1 SGHRS, CDR2 YFSETQ. CDR3 amino acids: CASKGGLAVNEQYF. The DNA of the CDR3 is TGCGCCAGCAAAGGAGGACTAGCGGTGAACGAGCAGTACTTC.

This chain uses TRBV19 with TRBJ2-5; 9 nucleotides match TRBD2. Germline lookup yields CDR1 LNHDA and CDR2 SQIVND (reference sequence). V lost 7 bases and J lost 5; bases outside the gene matches: 5. The CDR3 length is 13 residues. CDR3 region: CASTTSGLETQYF. CDR3 nucleotide sequence: TGTGCCAGTACGACTAGCGGCCTGGAGACCCAGTACTTC.

The gene calls are TRBV28 and TRBJ2-1; the match to TRBD1 covers 12 bases. There are 19 residues in the CDR3. Germline trimming cut 6 bases from V and 3 bases from J; bases unmatched to any gene: 15. Germline V gives CDR1 MDHEN, CDR2 SYDVKM. The CDR3 DNA sequence: TGTGCCAGCAGAGGGACAGGGGGCGCGGGGACTCGATTCTACAATGAGCAGTTCTTC. It is translated as CASRGTGGAGTRFYNEQFF.

The chain has TRBV30 and TRBJ1-1; D perhaps matches TRBD1 (6 bases). This CDR3 contains 13 residues. Germline CDR1 GTSNPN, CDR2 SVGIG (reference sequence). V gave up 2 bases and J gave up 4 bases, with 11 bases separating them. Here the CDR3 DNA reads TGTGCCTGGAGTACAGGGCTTGGCACTGAAGCTTTCTTT. Translation gives CAWSTGLGTEAFF.

The chain combines TRBV28 with TRBJ1-5; tentative D call: TRBD1 (5 bases). With 3 bases removed from V and 11 bases from J, the gap between germline ends came to 17 bases. The CDR3 is 14 amino acids. Germline V lookup: CDR1 MDHEN, CDR2 SYDVKM. The CDR3 sequence: CASSFRRGAGAQHF. CDR3 coding DNA: TGTGCCAGCAGTTTTCGAAGGGGAGCAGGAGCCCAGCATTTT. The entire variable domain, with the rest obtained from reference TRBV28 and TRBJ1-5, is as follows: DVKVTQSSRYLVKRTGEKVFLECVQDMDHENMFWYRQDPGLGLRLIYFSYDVKMKEKGDIPEGYSVSREKKERFSLILESASTNQTSMYLCASSFRRGAGAQHFGDGTRLSIL.

V usage is TRBV28 and J usage is TRBJ2-4; D is possibly TRBD2 (8 bases). Trimming left V 5 bases short and J 3 bases short, with 17 bases between. Germline V gene lookup returns CDR1 MDHEN and CDR2 SYDVKM. The CDR3 consists of 16 residues. The CDR3 region is CASSAGGSGDKNIQYF. CDR3 DNA sequence: TGTGCCAGCAGTGCAGGGGGTAGCGGGGACAAAAACATTCAGTACTTC.

This clone was observed once. The chain couples TRBV21-1 to TRBJ2-1; TRBD1 reflects the table's D call only, with no check against the DNA. TRBV21-1 is reported as a pseudogene. The CDR3 has 14 amino acids. The chain's CDR3 is CAPCRDRVNNEQFF. CDR3 nucleotide sequence: TGTGCCCCTTGCCGGGACAGGGTTAACAATGAGCAGTTCTTC.

The chain carries TRBV7-2 and TRBJ1-6, with 7 bases matching TRBD1. The junction had 7 bases not matched to a gene; V was cut back by 5 bases and J by 6 bases. Germline loops: CDR1 SGHTA, CDR2 FQGNSA. The CDR3 sequence is 15 residues long. The CDR3 protein is CASSKETGFNSPLHF. In DNA, the CDR3 is TGTGCCAGCAGCAAAGAGACAGGGTTTAATTCACCCCTCCACTTT.

The chain carries TRBV29-1 and TRBJ2-2; the match to TRBD1 covers 7 bases. The CDR3 totals 14 residues. Germline V gene sequence: CDR1 SQVTM, CDR2 ANQGSEA. V dropped 6 bases and J dropped 0; count of bases not matched to a gene: 4. CDR3: CSVVGQPNTGELFF. Here the CDR3 DNA reads TGCAGCGTCGTGGGACAGCCGAACACCGGGGAGCTGTTTTTT.

The V gene is TRBV6-2 or TRBV6-3, the J gene TRBJ1-4; D is unclear. The CDR3 is 14 residues long. Looked up from germline, CDR1 is MNHEY and CDR2 is SVGEGT. Deletions cut 3 bases from V and 6 bases from J, with 11 bases between. In DNA form, the CDR3 reads TGTGCCAGCAGTTATGTGGGAAGAGATGAAAAACTGTTTTTT. Protein product: CASSYVGRDEKLFF.

The V call is TRBV5-4, the J call TRBJ1-2, with a weak D call TRBD1 (6 bases). V was pared by 3 bases and J by 9 bases, with 18 bases between. The CDR3 loop spans 14 amino acids. CDR1 and CDR2 (germline): SGHNT, YYREEE (reference sequence). CDR3 sequence: CASSSGQSLRSYTF. The CDR3 coding sequence is TGTGCCAGCAGCTCGGGACAAAGCCTACGAAGCTACACCTTC.

The chain couples TRBV5-5 to TRBJ1-1; a weak D match, TRBD1 (5 bases). This CDR3 spans 14 amino acids. The germline CDR1 and CDR2 sequences are SGHKS and YYEKEE (reference sequence). The V end lost 2 bases, the J end lost 0 bases, and 8 bases lay between the germline ends. The CDR3 protein is CASSFGQMNTEAFF. In DNA, the CDR3 is TGTGCCAGCAGCTTCGGACAAATGAACACTGAAGCTTTCTTT.

V is TRBV5-4 and J is TRBJ2-6; a weak D match, TRBD1 (6 bases). This CDR3 is built from 15 residues. In germline, CDR1 is SGHNT, CDR2 YYREEE (reference sequence). The germline V and J ends were trimmed by 6 bases and 4 bases, with 14 bases remaining between them. The CDR3 DNA reads TGTGCCAGCACCCCCCCAGGGGTGGGGGCCAACGTCCTGACTTTC. This sequence encodes CASTPPGVGANVLTF. Full variable domain (missing parts from reference TRBV5-4 and TRBJ2-6): ETGVTQSPTHLIKTRGQQVTLRCSSQSGHNTVSWYQQALGQGPQFIFQYYREEENGRGNFPPRFSGLQFPNYSSELNVNALELDDSALYLCASTPPGVGANVLTFGAGSRLTVL.

The chain recombines TRBV7-8 with TRBJ2-5, with TRBD1 matching 12 bases. The CDR3 is 16 residues long. CDR1 and CDR2 from the germline V gene are SGHVS and FQNEAQ. The J segment lost 4 bases and the V segment lost 5 bases, leaving 8 bases of the junction unmatched. The CDR3 sequence: CASSTGTGGGGETQYF. In DNA form, the CDR3 reads TGTGCCAGCAGCACGGGGACAGGGGGCGGGGGAGAGACCCAGTACTTC.

The V call is TRBV5-1, the J call TRBJ2-5; D gene ambiguous. This CDR3 contains 16 residues. The V end lost 0 bases, the J end lost 0 bases, and 12 bases lay between the germline ends. Germline CDR1 and CDR2: SGHRS and YFSETQ. This CDR3 is CASSLGRLEYQETQYF. DNA of the CDR3: TGCGCCAGCAGCTTGGGAAGGCTAGAGTACCAAGAGACCCAGTACTTC.

V and J are TRBV9 and TRBJ1-1; no reliable D call. Per germline, CDR1 SGDLS and CDR2 YYNGEE. Trimming shortened V by 0 bases and J by 2 bases, and 8 bases separated the two germline ends. This CDR3 comprises 14 residues. This CDR3 reads CASSVDTGNTEAFF. The CDR3 DNA follows: TGTGCCAGCAGCGTAGATACGGGTAACACTGAAGCTTTCTTT.

The genes are TRBV19 and TRBJ1-4; 7 positions agree with TRBD1. CDR1 and CDR2 (germline): LNHDA, SQIVND (reference sequence). V was clipped by 3 bases and J by 2 bases; unmatched bases: 0. This CDR3 contains 14 residues. This CDR3 reads CASSMGQTNEKLFF. DNA for the CDR3: TGTGCCAGTAGTATGGGACAGACTAATGAAAAACTGTTTTTT.

The chain links TRBV7-9 to TRBJ2-2; D not certain. The CDR3 contains 14 residues. V was trimmed by 0 bases and J by 5 bases, leaving 7 bases between them. Germline-derived CDR1 and CDR2 are SEHNR and FQNEAQ (reference sequence). The DNA of the CDR3 is TGTGCCAGCAGCTTAGCGAAGGAAACCGGGGAGCTGTTTTTT. Translated, it gives CASSLAKETGELFF. Supplemented by reference TRBV7-9 and TRBJ2-2, the full variable domain reads DTGVSQNPRHKITKRGQNVTFRCDPISEHNRLYWYRQTLGQGPEFLTYFQNEAQLEKSRLLSDRFSAERPKGSFSTLEIQRTEQGDSAMYLCASSLAKETGELFFGEGSRLTVL.

This chain joins TRBV27 and TRBJ1-4; 8 bases fit TRBD1. Germline CDR1 reads MNHEY; CDR2 reads SMNVEV (reference sequence). V shed 7 bases, J shed 8 bases, and the junction held 12 bases outside the gene matches. The CDR3 loop spans 15 amino acids. CDR3 nucleotides: TGTGCCAGCACCGCGGGCGGGGCAGGGGGCGAAAAACTGTTTTTT. Protein product: CASTAGGAGGEKLFF.

The chain carries TRBV29-1 and TRBJ2-7; 8 positions match TRBD2. The ends lost 2 bases at V and 6 bases at J; junction bases unmatched: 9. CDR3 length: 14 residues. Germline lookup yields CDR1 SQVTM and CDR2 ANQGSEA. This CDR3 is CSVERQAGESEQYF. As DNA, the CDR3 is TGCAGCGTTGAAAGGCAAGCGGGGGAAAGCGAGCAGTACTTC.

This rearrangement joins TRBV7-9 to TRBJ1-5, with TRBD1 as a possible D gene (5 bases). V was shortened by 1 base and J by 3 bases, with 7 bases between the two germline ends. The CDR3 contains 14 residues. Germline V lookup: CDR1 SEHNR, CDR2 FQNEAQ (reference sequence). CDR3 protein: CASSLGGNNQPQHF. The CDR3 bases are TGTGCCAGCAGCTTAGGGGGCAACAATCAGCCCCAGCATTTT.

The CDR3: CASSLLTGNTGELFF. In DNA form, the CDR3 reads TGTGCCAGCAGCTTGCTGACAGGGAACACCGGGGAGCTGTTTTTT. The V and J genes are TRBV5-5 and TRBJ2-2; D is perhaps TRBD1 (6 bases). V was shortened by 1 base and J by 1 base, with 8 bases between the two germline ends. CDR1 and CDR2 from the germline V gene are SGHKS and YYEKEE (reference sequence). The CDR3 has 15 amino acids.

The chain carries TRBV28 and TRBJ1-2; the D gene is possibly TRBD1 (6 bases). Germline CDR1 and CDR2: MDHEN and SYDVKM. V lost 10 bases and J lost 6, with 9 bases in between. The CDR3 contains 10 residues. In DNA, the CDR3 is TGTGCCACCCACAGGGATGGCTACACCTTC. This codes for CATHRDGYTF.

The CDR3 DNA reads as TGTGCCAGCAGTTACGGACTAGCGGGCTCCTACGAGCAGTACTTC. Residues: CASSYGLAGSYEQYF. The chain carries TRBV6-2 or TRBV6-3 and TRBJ2-7; 11 nucleotides agree with TRBD2. Per the germline V gene, CDR1 is MNHEY and CDR2 is SVGEGT. CDR3 size: 15 residues. J lost 0 bases, V lost 2 bases, and 0 bases had no gene match.

This chain uses TRBV7-8 with TRBJ1-6; a weak D match, TRBD1 (6 bases). This CDR3 spans 16 amino acids. Trimming pared 2 bases from V and 8 bases from J, leaving 16 bases between. Germline V gene data show CDR1 as SGHVS and CDR2 as FQNEAQ. The CDR3 DNA is TGTGCCAGCAGCTTATGGGGCAGGGGAACTGATTCACCCCTCCACTTT. Amino acids: CASSLWGRGTDSPLHF.

The V and J genes are TRBV3-1 (or the pseudogene TRBV3-2) and TRBJ1-2, with TRBD1 identical over 8 bases. Germline trimming cut 3 bases from V and 8 bases from J; bases unmatched to any gene: 8. Germline V gene data show CDR1 as LGHDT and CDR2 as YNNKEL (reference sequence). The length of the CDR3 is 14 residues. DNA for the CDR3: TGTGCCAGCAGCCATTCGACAGGGGCTCGCGGCTACACCTTC. This gives the protein CASSHSTGARGYTF.

The rearrangement joins TRBV5-4 to TRBJ2-2; D is perhaps TRBD2 (6 bases). V gave up 4 bases and J gave up 1 base, with 14 bases separating them. The germline V gene has CDR1 SGHNT and CDR2 YYREEE (reference sequence). The CDR3 is 16 amino acids. The CDR3 spells CASSGIAGLNTGELFF. The CDR3 DNA sequence: TGTGCCAGCAGCGGGATCGCGGGGCTGAACACCGGGGAGCTGTTTTTT.

The chain couples TRBV19 to TRBJ2-1; TRBD2 agrees at 8 bases. Losses at the gene ends were 4 bases for V and 2 bases for J; bases not matched to a gene: 7. Looked up from germline, CDR1 is LNHDA and CDR2 is SQIVND (reference sequence). CDR3 size: 16 residues. For the CDR3, the DNA is TGTGCCAGTAGTAGATTTGGCGGGGGGCCCTACAATGAGCAGTTCTTC. Residues: CASSRFGGGPYNEQFF. Looking up the rest from reference TRBV19 and TRBJ2-1 gives the full variable domain: DGGITQSPKYLFRKEGQNVTLSCEQNLNHDAMYWYRQDPGQGLRLIYYSQIVNDFQKGDIAEGYSVSREKKESFPLTVTSAQKNPTAFYLCASSRFGGGPYNEQFFGPGTRLTVL.